These T cell receptor beta chains were read from a single sample in a study of T-cell reconstitution after alpha-beta-depleted transplantation in children. A single record per CDR3 protein comes from TCRdb applying MiXCR to the PCR reads. This sample has 210,000 or so distinct CDR3 sequences; 8.5% to 10% occur once, and the top ten carry 5% to 7%. The starting material was PBMCs from the stem cell graft donor, obtained from the stem cell graft. The receptors come from a human donor who donated a stem cell graft to a child with acute lymphoblastic leukemia. The CDR3 runs from the conserved cysteine through the conserved F or W. The D gene is left open where the match is weak. Expanded clones are given a class, and other clones once, few, many or no size at all.

>-|TRBJ2-3|TRBV5-1|16|-
CASSLARRGHGDTQYF
TGCGCCAGCAGCTTGGCGAGGAGGGGACATGGGGATACGCAGTATTTT
>-|TRBJ2-2|TRBV29-1|12|-
CSVSRGTGELFF
TGCAGCGTTAGCAGGGGCACCGGGGAGCTGTTTTTT
>TRBD1|TRBJ1-4|TRBV20-1|15|-
CSAPDLGQGTEKLFF
TGCAGTGCTCCCGACCTGGGACAGGGCACAGAAAAACTGTTTTTT
>-|TRBJ1-3|TRBV5-6|15|many
CASSLQGITGNTIYF
TGTGCCAGCAGCTTGCAGGGGATCACTGGAAACACCATATATTTT
>TRBD2|TRBJ2-1|TRBV6-2/TRBV6-3|17|-
CASSYAQGLAGGNEQFF
TGTGCCAGCAGTTACGCCCAGGGACTAGCGGGGGGAAATGAGCAGTTCTTC
>TRBD2|TRBJ2-1|TRBV9|15|-
CASSSGLAGGDEQFF
TGTGCCAGCAGCTCCGGACTAGCGGGGGGAGACGAGCAGTTCTTC
>TRBD2|TRBJ2-1|TRBV20-1|15|few
CSAPTTSGRTNEQFF
TGCAGTGCTCCGACGACTAGCGGGAGAACTAATGAGCAGTTCTTC
>-|TRBJ1-5|TRBV6-5|17|few
CASSYGAALTPNQPQHF
TGTGCCAGCAGTTACGGGGCGGCACTCACCCCTAATCAGCCCCAGCATTTT
>-|TRBJ2-2|TRBV5-6|12|few
CASSGNTGELFF
TGTGCCAGCAGCGGGAACACCGGGGAGCTGTTTTTT
>-|TRBJ2-2|TRBV4-1|12|many
CASSPPTGELFF
TGCGCCAGCAGCCCGCCAACCGGGGAGCTGTTTTTT
>-|TRBJ1-1|TRBV19|14|-
CASFGDYGNTEAFF
TGTGCCAGTTTTGGTGATTATGGGAACACTGAAGCTTTCTTT
>TRBD2|TRBJ2-7|TRBV7-7|14|-
CASSTGGTDYEQYF
TGTGCCAGCAGTACCGGGGGGACCGACTACGAGCAGTACTTC
>-|TRBJ1-5|TRBV7-9|15|many
CASSLIGVGNQPQHF
TGTGCCAGCAGCTTAATTGGGGTGGGAAATCAGCCCCAGCATTTT
>-|TRBJ2-3|TRBV18|13|many
CASSRDETDTQYF
TGTGCCAGCTCACGGGATGAGACAGATACGCAGTATTTT
>TRBD2|TRBJ2-4|TRBV30|14|-
CAWSALRGGNIQYF
TGTGCCTGGAGTGCGTTGCGGGGGGGAAACATTCAGTACTTC
>-|TRBJ1-1|TRBV12-3/TRBV12-4|13|many
CASSVQANTEAFF
TGTGCCAGCAGTGTACAGGCCAACACTGAAGCTTTCTTT
>-|TRBJ2-5|TRBV7-7|15|-
CASSLGQARQETQYF
TGTGCCAGCAGCTTAGGACAGGCAAGACAAGAGACCCAGTACTTC
>-|TRBJ1-5|TRBV20-1|15|few
CSASDSGASNQPQHF
TGCAGTGCTAGCGATTCAGGGGCAAGCAATCAGCCCCAGCATTTT
>TRBD1|TRBJ2-4|TRBV7-9|14|-
CASSLRTGKNIQYF
TGTGCCAGCAGCCTGCGGACAGGGAAAAACATTCAGTACTTC
>TRBD1|TRBJ2-6|TRBV12-3/TRBV12-4|18|-
CASTSPGTGYSGANVLTF
TGTGCCAGCACCAGTCCCGGGACAGGCTACTCTGGGGCCAACGTCCTGACTTTC
>TRBD1|TRBJ2-6|TRBV5-1|19|-
CASSLGQGSSSSGANVLTF
TGCGCCAGCAGCTTGGGACAGGGCAGCTCGAGCTCTGGGGCCAACGTCCTGACTTTC
>-|TRBJ2-4|TRBV29-1|13|many
CSVIWEAKNIQYF
TGCAGCGTTATATGGGAAGCCAAAAACATTCAGTACTTC
>-|TRBJ2-7|TRBV12-3/TRBV12-4|13|few
CASSLGYRDEQYF
TGTGCCAGCAGCCTTGGCTACAGGGACGAGCAGTACTTC
>-|TRBJ2-7|TRBV24-1|13|-
CATSEASLDEQYF
TGTGCCACCAGTGAAGCCAGTTTGGACGAGCAGTACTTC
>-|TRBJ1-5|TRBV12-3/TRBV12-4|11|-
CASSFGGPQHF
TGTGCCAGCAGTTTCGGTGGCCCCCAGCATTTT
>-|TRBJ1-2|TRBV7-9|14|-
CASSFQGSDYGYTF
TGTGCCAGCAGCTTTCAGGGATCGGACTATGGCTACACCTTC
>-|TRBJ1-1|TRBV5-1|14|few
CASSVENPNGEAFF
TGCGCCAGCAGCGTTGAAAACCCTAACGGTGAAGCTTTCTTT
>TRBD2|TRBJ2-2|TRBV9|14|many
CASSLSGDTGELFF
TGTGCCAGCAGCCTTAGCGGGGATACCGGGGAGCTGTTTTTT
>TRBD1|TRBJ2-1|TRBV12-3/TRBV12-4|15|-
CASRDGQGGWHEQFF
TGTGCCAGCAGGGACGGACAGGGGGGTTGGCATGAGCAGTTCTTC
>-|TRBJ2-1|TRBV29-1|15|many
CSVEDPLRGNNEQFF
TGCAGCGTTGAAGACCCTCTCCGGGGCAACAATGAGCAGTTCTTC
>TRBD1|TRBJ2-5|TRBV2|14|many
CASTLTGGAETQYF
TGTGCCAGCACGTTGACAGGGGGTGCGGAGACCCAGTACTTC
>-|TRBJ2-1|TRBV27|15|-
CASSRPTTTVDEQFF
TGTGCCAGCAGTCGACCGACGACAACTGTCGATGAGCAGTTCTTC
>TRBD2|TRBJ2-1|TRBV20-1|15|few
CSARTSGVWGNEQFF
TGCAGTGCTCGTACTAGCGGCGTATGGGGCAATGAGCAGTTCTTC
>TRBD2|TRBJ2-5|TRBV6-5|15|few
CASSYGTSGVRTQYF
TGTGCCAGCAGTTACGGGACTAGCGGGGTCCGGACCCAGTACTTC
>-|TRBJ1-4|TRBV20-1|13|few
CSAPGAGNEKLFF
TGCAGTGCCCCGGGGGCGGGGAATGAAAAACTGTTTTTT
>TRBD1|TRBJ1-6|TRBV10-3|15|once
CAITKGKGAYSPLHF
TGTGCCATCACCAAGGGAAAGGGGGCTTATTCACCCCTCCACTTT
>-|TRBJ2-7|TRBV20-1|16|many
CSARGGREGATYEQYF
TGCAGTGCTAGGGGGGGGCGCGAGGGGGCCACCTACGAGCAGTACTTC
>-|TRBJ2-7|TRBV5-1|15|-
CASSQITGISYEQYF
TGCGCCAGCAGCCAAATAACAGGAATCTCCTACGAGCAGTACTTC
>-|TRBJ2-1|TRBV28|13|few
CASSLSVYNEQFF
TGTGCCAGCAGTTTATCGGTGTACAATGAGCAGTTCTTC
>TRBD1|TRBJ2-2|TRBV12-3/TRBV12-4|15|few
CASRKGQGNTGELFF
TGTGCCAGCAGAAAGGGACAGGGGAACACCGGGGAGCTGTTTTTT
>-|TRBJ2-7|TRBV20-1|14|many
CSAQIWDSPYEQYF
TGCAGTGCCCAAATCTGGGACTCGCCCTACGAGCAGTACTTC
>TRBD2|TRBJ2-5|TRBV2|15|many
CASSEERTSQETQYF
TGTGCCAGCAGTGAAGAACGGACTAGCCAGGAGACCCAGTACTTC
>-|TRBJ2-5|TRBV7-6|13|-
CASSLGNQETQYF
TGTGCCAGCAGCTTAGGCAACCAAGAGACCCAGTACTTC
>-|TRBJ2-7|TRBV5-6|15|few
CASSLSPDTSYEQYF
TGTGCCAGCAGCTTAAGCCCTGACACCTCCTACGAGCAGTACTTC
>-|TRBJ2-1|TRBV12-3/TRBV12-4|13|many
CASSGASSYEQFF
TGTGCCAGCAGCGGGGCATCTTCCTATGAGCAGTTCTTC
>-|TRBJ1-1|TRBV11-2|15|few
CASSQFLAMNTEAFF
TGTGCCAGCAGCCAGTTCCTCGCCATGAACACTGAAGCTTTCTTT
>TRBD2|TRBJ2-3|TRBV28|16|many
CASSFSGGRSTDTQYF
TGTGCCAGCAGTTTTAGCGGGGGCCGAAGCACAGATACGCAGTATTTT
>-|TRBJ2-1|TRBV20-1|16|few
CSAPDRSRSSYNEQFF
TGCAGTGCTCCAGACAGGTCAAGGAGCTCCTACAATGAGCAGTTCTTC
>TRBD1|TRBJ2-5|TRBV20-1|14|-
CSAARTGDLETQYF
TGCAGTGCTGCCCGGACAGGCGATTTGGAGACCCAGTACTTC
>TRBD2|TRBJ2-7|TRBV4-1|16|few
CASSPYPSGGTYEQYF
TGCGCCAGCAGCCCCTACCCTAGCGGGGGAACCTACGAGCAGTACTTC
>TRBD1|TRBJ2-7|TRBV20-1|15|many
CSASGAGQGSNEQYF
TGCAGTGCCAGTGGAGCGGGACAGGGCAGCAACGAGCAGTACTTC
>TRBD1|TRBJ2-5|TRBV5-4|16|few
CASSLNRQGWIETQYF
TGTGCCAGCAGCTTAAACCGACAGGGTTGGATCGAGACCCAGTACTTC
>TRBD1|TRBJ1-2|TRBV29-1|13|-
CSVGGGQGDGYTF
TGCAGCGTGGGGGGGGGACAGGGCGATGGCTACACCTTC
>-|TRBJ1-2|TRBV18|13|few
CASSNINNYGYTF
TGTGCCAGCTCAAATATCAATAACTATGGCTACACCTTC
>-|TRBJ2-3|TRBV27|15|many
CASSLWAGWPDTQYF
TGTGCCAGCAGTTTATGGGCAGGGTGGCCAGATACGCAGTATTTT
>-|TRBJ2-1|TRBV5-6|15|many
CASRSERGAYNEQFF
TGTGCCAGCAGGTCAGAGAGGGGCGCCTACAATGAGCAGTTCTTC
>-|TRBJ1-1|TRBV3-1|13|-
CASSQDLGYEAFF
TGTGCCAGCAGCCAAGATCTCGGTTATGAAGCTTTCTTT
>-|TRBJ2-7|TRBV3-1|16|few
CASSQGILSLFHEQYF
TGTGCCAGCAGCCAAGGAATTTTGTCCCTCTTCCACGAGCAGTACTTC